This entry is about one T cell receptor (beta chain). This specimen includes other DNA sequences encoding the same CDR3. The data belong to a study of blood T cell repertoires in COVID-19. Cohort 3 donors counted as recovered after two negative PCRs, clearance, or resolved symptoms. Measured with immunoSEQ multiplex PCR; TCRdb has only the in-frame clones, and not every one. Of 330,000 or so clones detected, more than 85% appear once; the ten largest clones hold about 3%. The sample taken for sequencing was PBMCs or T cells enriched from blood (not recorded which). The source of this sequence is a woman younger than 45 who had recovered from COVID-19.

CDR3 sequence reads: CASSAGGTTDTQYF. CDR3 DNA sequence: TGTGCCAGCAGCGCGGGGGGCACCACAGATACGCAGTATTTT. This chain links TRBV9 with TRBJ2-3; D possibly corresponds to TRBD2 (7 bases). V lost 3 bases and J 2 bases, leaving 10 bases between the germline ends. This CDR3 has 14 residues. Germline V gene data show CDR1 as SGDLS and CDR2 as YYNGEE.